Presented here are 12 T cell receptor beta chains from one specimen sequenced in a study of response to subunit inactivated influenza vaccine. One entry per CDR3 protein results from TCRdb running MiXCR on the RT-PCR reads. The sample has roughly 500,000 distinct CDR3 sequences, 25% seen once. Here the sequenced sample was CD4+ T cells sorted from PBMCs, taken around 5 days after vaccination. These receptors came from a man in his forties or fifties who received an inactivated influenza vaccine.

This clonotype was detected a few times. The J gene is TRBJ2-7, the V gene TRBV21-1; the table's D call TRBD1 went unverified against the DNA. TRBV21-1 is labeled a pseudogene. This CDR3 has 15 amino acids. The DNA for the CDR3 is TGTGCCAGCCCACCTTACAGGGTGGAGTTCTACGAGCAGTACTTC. As protein: CASPPYRVEFYEQYF.

The V call is TRBV27, the J call TRBJ2-1; 9 nucleotides line up with TRBD1. V shed 8 bases, J shed 7 bases, and the junction held 15 bases outside the gene matches. This CDR3 comprises 16 residues. Germline CDR1 reads MNHEY; CDR2 reads SMNVEV (reference sequence). CDR3 bases: TGTGCCAGCCTAACGACTGGACAGGGGCTGCGGAATGAGCAGTTCTTC. Amino acids: CASLTTGQGLRNEQFF.

In this sample, this clonotype turned up a few times. The chain couples TRBV11-3 to TRBJ2-5; 7 bases fit TRBD1. After removal of 5 bases from V and 6 bases from J, the junction contained 6 bases not matched to a gene. Germline CDR1 SGHNT, CDR2 YENEEA. The CDR3 consists of 13 residues. The CDR3 sequence is CASSQGGAKTQYF. Here the CDR3 DNA reads TGTGCCAGCAGCCAAGGGGGCGCGAAGACCCAGTACTTC. The variable domain in full, with the rest retrieved from reference TRBV11-3 and TRBJ2-5, is EAGVVQSPRYKIIEKKQPVAFWCNPISGHNTLYWYLQNLGQGPELLIRYENEEAVDDSQLPKDRFSAERLKGVDSTLKIQPAELGDSAVYLCASSQGGAKTQYFGPGTRLLVL.

This chain links TRBV20-1 with TRBJ1-2; D possibly corresponds to TRBD1 (6 bases). The V gene lost 4 bases and the J gene lost 4 bases, with 13 bases spanning the gap. This CDR3 contains 13 residues. Germline-derived CDR1 and CDR2 are DFQATT and SNEGSKA (reference sequence). The CDR3 reads CSAIRTDPYGYTF. CDR3 DNA sequence: TGCAGTGCTATTCGGACAGACCCCTATGGCTACACCTTC.

There are a few counts of this clonotype. The rearrangement uses TRBV12-3 or TRBV12-4 and TRBJ1-4, with a possible D match to TRBD1 (6 bases). The length of the CDR3 is 14 residues. The V end was cut by 5 bases, the J end by 8 bases, with 15 bases between. The CDR3 sequence: CASSGTTGNEKLFF. CDR3 nucleotides: TGTGCCAGCAGTGGAACTACAGGGAACGAAAAACTGTTTTTT.

Ten or more counts support this clonotype. V is TRBV11-2 and J is TRBJ1-6; tentatively, D is TRBD1 (6 bases). Germline CDR1 reads SGHAT; CDR2 reads FQNNGV. Between the trimmed V and J ends, which lost 4 bases and 8 bases, there was a span of 9 bases. CDR3 length: 13 amino acids. DNA of the CDR3: TGTGCCAGCAGCTATAACAGGGATTCACCCCTCCACTTT. It yields the protein CASSYNRDSPLHF.

The chain links TRBV6-5 to TRBJ2-5, with 8 bases identical to TRBD1. The CDR3 has 16 residues. Germline values: CDR1 MNHEY, CDR2 SVGAGI. V was clipped by 4 bases and J by 0 bases; unmatched bases: 7. Here the CDR3 reads CASSSPYRGYQETQYF. The CDR3 DNA sequence: TGTGCCAGCAGTTCCCCCTACAGGGGGTACCAAGAGACCCAGTACTTC.

The chain links TRBV12-3 or TRBV12-4 to TRBJ1-2; D is uncertain. Trimming cost V 3 bases and J 4 bases, with 18 bases left between them. This CDR3 has 16 amino acids. In nucleotides, the CDR3 is TGTGCCAGCAGTTTGTCCGGGGTACAGACGCTCTATGGCTACACCTTC. It encodes CASSLSGVQTLYGYTF.

This clonotype has a handful of counts. The CDR3 protein is CSAGTADTEAFF. The CDR3 DNA follows: TGCAGTGCCGGGACAGCAGACACTGAAGCTTTCTTT. The chain uses TRBV20-1 and TRBJ1-1; TRBD1 matches 7 bases. Germline V gene data show CDR1 as DFQATT and CDR2 as SNEGSKA (reference sequence). This CDR3 is built from 12 residues. J lost 3 bases, V lost 6 bases, and 4 bases had no gene match.

This chain links TRBV24-1 with TRBJ2-2, with 10 bases matching TRBD1. This CDR3 is 18 amino acids long. Germline V CDR1 and CDR2: KGHDR, SFDVKD. J gave up 5 bases and V 1 base, and 9 bases lay outside the gene matches. CDR3 DNA: TGTGCCACCAGTGATTTACCCGGACAGGGGGGGTGGACCGGGGAGCTGTTTTTT. The encoded protein is CATSDLPGQGGWTGELFF.

This sequence joins TRBV6-1 and TRBJ1-5; D may be TRBD1 (5 bases). Germline lookup yields CDR1 MNHNS and CDR2 SASEGT. This CDR3 is built from 15 residues. V gave up 4 bases and J gave up 2 bases, with 12 bases separating them. The CDR3 loop reads CASSVSQGGNQPQHF. The CDR3 DNA reads TGTGCCAGCAGTGTTTCCCAGGGTGGCAATCAGCCCCAGCATTTT.

The rearrangement uses TRBV5-1 and TRBJ2-7, with D perhaps assigned TRBD1 or TRBD2 (5 bases each). The CDR3 length is 16 residues. With 4 bases removed from V and 5 bases from J, the gap between germline ends came to 22 bases. Germline CDR1 is SGHRS and CDR2 is YFSETQ. This chain's CDR3 is CASSAMVLGRGHEQYF. The CDR3 DNA reads TGCGCCAGCAGCGCGATGGTCCTGGGACGGGGCCACGAGCAGTACTTC.